These 27 T cell receptor beta chains were sequenced from one sample in a study of T-cell memory formation after mild COVID-19. TCRdb reanalysed the 5' RACE reads using MiXCR and keeps one entry per CDR3 protein. This table holds 190,000 or so distinct CDR3 sequences, around 21% found once. Sequenced: PBMCs or a T cell subset sorted from them (not recorded which). Receptors originate from an adult woman who had mild COVID-19 (a few samples of this study predate the infection). Cell type and time point are not known.

This clonotype was observed once. This chain joins TRBV9 and TRBJ2-5; possibly TRBD1 or TRBD2 for D (5 bases each). The germline V and J ends were trimmed by 4 bases and 5 bases, with 18 bases remaining between them. The CDR3 contains 15 residues. Germline-derived CDR1 and CDR2 are SGDLS and YYNGEE. The CDR3 loop reads CASSPGTAIGETQYF. CDR3 sequence (DNA): TGTGCCAGCAGCCCCGGGACCGCGATCGGGGAGACCCAGTACTTC.

This chain joins TRBV12-3 or TRBV12-4 and TRBJ2-7; 8 positions agree with TRBD2. J gave up 4 bases and V 1 base, and 6 bases lay outside the gene matches. CDR3 length: 15 amino acids. The CDR3 nucleotides read TGTGCCAGCAGTTTAGGCGGGAGGACTTTGTACGAGCAGTACTTC. Translation: CASSLGGRTLYEQYF.

The chain has TRBV12-3 or TRBV12-4 and TRBJ2-3; the match to TRBD1 covers 9 bases. CDR3 length equals 14 residues. V dropped 7 bases and J dropped 5; count of bases not matched to a gene: 7. CDR3 protein: CASTGDRERDTQYF. The CDR3 DNA reads as TGTGCCAGCACCGGGGACAGGGAAAGAGATACGCAGTATTTT.

This clonotype was recorded only once. V and J are TRBV27 and TRBJ2-7; 9 positions match TRBD1. J gave up 6 bases and V 6 bases, and 12 bases lay outside the gene matches. The CDR3 consists of 15 residues. Germline CDR1 is MNHEY and CDR2 is SMNVEV (reference sequence). The CDR3 DNA follows: TGTGCCAGCAGGCCCCACCGGGACAGGGAAGGCGAGCAGTACTTC. Amino acids: CASRPHRDREGEQYF.

This clonotype was seen only a few times. V and J are TRBV27 and TRBJ1-6, with D perhaps TRBD1 (5 bases). Germline V gene data show CDR1 as MNHEY and CDR2 as SMNVEV (reference sequence). V dropped 5 bases and J dropped 6 bases, with 14 bases sitting between them. CDR3 length: 15 residues. DNA for the CDR3: TGTGCCAGCAGTCCCCGAGGAAGGGGTAATTCACCCCTCCACTTT. Its translation is CASSPRGRGNSPLHF.

The gene calls are TRBV6-2 or TRBV6-3 and TRBJ2-1; no firm D call. Germline CDR1 is MNHEY and CDR2 is SVGEGT. Trimming removed 5 bases at V and 9 bases at J, with 8 bases between. CDR3 length equals 11 residues. CDR3 region: CASSHPGEQFF. CDR3 nucleotides: TGTGCCAGCAGTCACCCGGGTGAGCAGTTCTTC.

This clonotype was seen more than once but under ten times. The chain carries TRBV7-6 and TRBJ1-1; possibly TRBD1 for D (6 bases). Between the trimmed V and J ends, which lost 2 bases and 8 bases, there was a span of 12 bases. CDR1 is SGHVS, CDR2 FNYEAQ, per germline. The CDR3 covers 13 residues. CDR3 nucleotide sequence: TGTGCCAGCAGCTTAAGTGCCGGGACAGAAGCTTTCTTT. As protein: CASSLSAGTEAFF.

The chain has TRBV9 and TRBJ2-1; no reliable D call. The CDR3 spans 15 residues. Germline CDR1 reads SGDLS; CDR2 reads YYNGEE. With 2 bases removed from V and 7 bases from J, the gap between germline ends came to 16 bases. The CDR3 DNA reads as TGTGCCAGCAGCGTCCGGGTCCCAGCCGGTAATGAGCAGTTCTTC. Its translation: CASSVRVPAGNEQFF.

V gene TRBV4-1 combines with J gene TRBJ2-7; D perhaps matches TRBD1 (6 bases). Germline values: CDR1 MGHRA, CDR2 YSYEKL. Trimming stripped 0 bases from V and 7 bases from J, with 16 bases between. The CDR3 consists of 15 residues. The CDR3 DNA reads as TGCGCCAGCAGCCAAGATGAACACAGGGTTAGGGAGCAGTACTTC. Translated, it gives CASSQDEHRVREQYF.

The V and J genes are TRBV7-6 and TRBJ1-1; TRBD1 is a possible D gene (5 bases). Germline loops: CDR1 SGHVS, CDR2 FNYEAQ. With 4 bases removed from V and 3 bases from J, the gap between germline ends came to 9 bases. The CDR3 runs 13 residues. CDR3 sequence (DNA): TGTGCCAGCAGCTCGGGACCCTACACTGAAGCTTTCTTT. Its protein is CASSSGPYTEAFF.

This clonotype was seen more than once but under ten times. This chain links TRBV3-1 with TRBJ2-3; possible D gene TRBD2, 7 bases. Germline-derived CDR1 and CDR2 are LGHDT and YNNKEL (reference sequence). V shed 4 bases and J shed 1 base, with 18 bases lying between them. There are 17 residues in the CDR3. DNA of the CDR3: TGTGCCAGCAGCCCCTTCGGAACAGGGAGGGGCACAGATACGCAGTATTTT. Amino acid sequence: CASSPFGTGRGTDTQYF.

The chain is built from TRBV9 and TRBJ2-6, with 7 bases fitting TRBD1. CDR1 SGDLS and CDR2 YYNGEE come from the germline V gene. The CDR3 extends over 19 amino acids. J was trimmed by 0 bases and V by 1 base; bases with no gene match: 10. In DNA form, the CDR3 reads TGTGCCAGCAGCGTACCGTGGGACAGCGCGAGCTCTGGGGCCAACGTCCTGACTTTC. It is translated as CASSVPWDSASSGANVLTF.

The chain has TRBV6-5 and TRBJ1-5, with 8 nucleotides matching TRBD1. The germline gives CDR1 MNHEY, CDR2 SVGAGI. The length of the CDR3 is 14 residues. V trimming: 6 bases; J trimming: 5 bases; junction bases outside the gene matches: 6. CDR3 protein: CASSLDRADQPQHF. The CDR3 DNA reads TGTGCCAGCAGCCTGGACAGGGCCGATCAGCCCCAGCATTTT.

This clonotype came up a few times. Here the CDR3 DNA reads TGCGCCAGCAGCTTGGAACAGGGCCTCTCCTACGAGCAGTACTTC. Translation gives CASSLEQGLSYEQYF. J is TRBJ2-7 and V is TRBV5-1, with a weak D call TRBD1 (6 bases). Looked up from germline, CDR1 is SGHRS and CDR2 is YFSETQ. The V end was cut by 0 bases, the J end by 0 bases, with 10 bases between. The CDR3 is 15 residues long. Variable domain in full (rest from reference TRBV5-1 and TRBJ2-7): KAGVTQTPRYLIKTRGQQVTLSCSPISGHRSVSWYQQTPGQGLQFLFEYFSETQRNKGNFPGRFSGRQFSNSRSEMNVSTLELGDSALYLCASSLEQGLSYEQYFGPGTRLTVT.

The chain is built from TRBV5-1 and TRBJ2-3, with a weak D call TRBD2 (5 bases). V lost 0 bases to trimming and J lost 2 bases, with 10 bases between them. The CDR3 is 15 residues long. Germline assignment: CDR1 SGHRS and CDR2 YFSETQ. The DNA for the CDR3 is TGCGCCAGCAGCTTGGTGGCTAGCCCCACAGATACGCAGTATTTT. Encoded protein: CASSLVASPTDTQYF.

This clonotype was seen a few times. The rearrangement joins TRBV5-6 to TRBJ1-1; tentatively, D is TRBD1 (5 bases). CDR3 length equals 15 residues. The germline V gene encodes CDR1 SGHDT and CDR2 YYEEEE. The V end was cut by 4 bases, the J end by 1 base, with 14 bases between. Here the CDR3 reads CASSAAPGGNTEAFF. DNA for the CDR3: TGTGCCAGCAGCGCAGCGCCCGGGGGGAACACTGAAGCTTTCTTT.

The V call is TRBV2, the J call TRBJ2-7, with TRBD1 identical over 7 bases. CDR3 length: 15 residues. Germline CDR1 and CDR2: SNHLY and FYNNEI. J lost 1 base, V lost 4 bases, and 7 bases had no gene match. The CDR3 spells CASSGGRQGSYEQYF. In DNA, the CDR3 is TGTGCCAGCAGTGGAGGGAGACAGGGTTCCTACGAGCAGTACTTC.

This clonotype has more than one count but fewer than ten. The V gene is TRBV6-1, the J gene TRBJ1-1; maybe TRBD1 (6 bases). The germline V gene has CDR1 MNHNS and CDR2 SASEGT. This CDR3 has 13 residues. With 10 bases removed from V and 4 bases from J, the gap between germline ends came to 16 bases. Here the CDR3 DNA reads TGTGCCACCTCCGGGGGCCAGGGCACTGAAGCTTTCTTT. It specifies CATSGGQGTEAFF.

The V call is TRBV9, the J call TRBJ2-3; a possible D gene is TRBD1 (6 bases). Looked up from germline, CDR1 is SGDLS and CDR2 is YYNGEE. The CDR3 covers 13 residues. Trimming cost V 0 bases and J 4 bases, with 6 bases left between them. CDR3 region: CASSVEGADTQYF. The CDR3 nucleotides read TGTGCCAGCAGCGTAGAGGGGGCAGATACGCAGTATTTT.

The J gene is TRBJ2-1, the V gene TRBV19; 7 bases are shared with TRBD2. Unmatched junction bases numbered 5, after V lost 0 bases and J lost 0 bases. Germline V lookup: CDR1 LNHDA, CDR2 SQIVND (reference sequence). This CDR3 comprises 17 residues. CDR3 sequence (DNA): TGTGCCAGTAGTATAGATTCCCTAGCGGCCTCCTACAATGAGCAGTTCTTC. Translation gives CASSIDSLAASYNEQFF.

CDR3 sequence (DNA): TGCGCCAGCAGCTGGGGTTCTGGGGTCGGCGAGCAGTACTTC. Its protein product is CASSWGSGVGEQYF. V gene TRBV5-1 combines with J gene TRBJ2-7; the D is unclear. The V gene lost 3 bases and the J gene lost 6 bases, with 16 bases spanning the gap. Germline CDR1 and CDR2: SGHRS and YFSETQ. The CDR3 spans 14 residues.

The chain employs TRBV4-3 and TRBJ2-5; D may be TRBD1 or TRBD2 (6 bases each). The germline V and J ends were trimmed by 2 bases and 5 bases, with 18 bases remaining between them. The CDR3 sequence is 16 residues long. Germline values: CDR1 LGHNA, CDR2 YSLEER. CDR3 residues: CASSQSLGGVGETQYF. Here the CDR3 DNA reads TGCGCCAGCAGCCAAAGTTTGGGGGGCGTTGGGGAGACCCAGTACTTC.

In its sample, this clonotype was seen a few times. J is TRBJ1-1 and V is TRBV6-5, with no clear D. Germline V gene lookup returns CDR1 MNHEY and CDR2 SVGAGI. This CDR3 comprises 18 residues. Trimming left V 0 bases short and J 4 bases short, with 21 bases between. CDR3 residues: CASSYSVVSSYGPTEAFF. CDR3 bases: TGTGCCAGCAGTTACTCTGTCGTATCCTCGTACGGCCCCACTGAAGCTTTCTTT.

This clonotype was seen only once. This chain uses TRBV11-2 with TRBJ2-7; a weak D match, TRBD1 (6 bases). Germline V lookup: CDR1 SGHAT, CDR2 FQNNGV. The CDR3 consists of 13 residues. V gave up 3 bases and J gave up 6 bases, with 12 bases separating them. CDR3 residues: CASSFGSRGEQYF. CDR3 DNA sequence: TGTGCCAGCAGCTTCGGGTCCAGGGGCGAGCAGTACTTC.

The rearrangement joins TRBV27 to TRBJ1-2; D unclear. The length of the CDR3 is 13 residues. CDR1 is MNHEY, CDR2 SMNVEV, per germline (reference sequence). Trimming stripped 0 bases from V and 5 bases from J, with 7 bases between. The CDR3 spells CASSLSGKYGYTF. CDR3 bases: TGTGCCAGCAGTTTATCGGGGAAATATGGCTACACCTTC.

The gene calls are TRBV5-1 and TRBJ2-7, with 9 bases matching TRBD1. The V segment lost 2 bases and the J segment 6 bases; nucleotides outside the gene matches: 3. Germline V lookup: CDR1 SGHRS, CDR2 YFSETQ. The CDR3 covers 13 residues. The CDR3 here is CASSFGQGPEQYF. For the CDR3, the DNA is TGCGCCAGCAGCTTCGGACAGGGGCCCGAGCAGTACTTC. Drawing the rest from reference TRBV5-1 and TRBJ2-7, the complete variable domain is KAGVTQTPRYLIKTRGQQVTLSCSPISGHRSVSWYQQTPGQGLQFLFEYFSETQRNKGNFPGRFSGRQFSNSRSEMNVSTLELGDSALYLCASSFGQGPEQYFGPGTRLTVT.

This clonotype was seen ten or more times. J is TRBJ2-1 and V is TRBV7-9; no clear D. The germline CDR1 and CDR2 sequences are SEHNR and FQNEAQ (reference sequence). The length of the CDR3 is 13 residues. Trimming removed 6 bases at V and 0 bases at J, with 6 bases between. CDR3 sequence reads: CASSPPSYNEQFF. CDR3 coding DNA: TGTGCCAGCAGTCCCCCCTCCTACAATGAGCAGTTCTTC.